These 22 T cell receptor beta chains were all obtained from the same sample, sequenced in a study of blood T cells in healthy people across ages. The use of a sample-barcoded 5' primer and a J-beta primer mix characterized a second PCR of roughly 6 to 11 cycles. TCRdb redid the calling of the 5' RACE reads with MiXCR, one entry per CDR3 protein. The data contain about 580,000 distinct CDR3 sequences, around 48% of them seen just once; the ten biggest clones take up 20% to 25%. Sequencing used blood. The receptors here all came from an elderly man in good health.

Notes on this clonotype: Germline and junction disagree at one end, which may indicate a read error. The V and J genes are TRBV20-1 and TRBJ2-2, with 10 bases aligning to TRBD2. This CDR3 comprises 12 residues. Germline V gene sequence: CDR1 DFQATT, CDR2 SNEGSKA (reference sequence). The CDR3 loop reads CRASGSAGELFF. CDR3 bases: TGCAGAGCTAGCGGGAGTGCCGGGGAGCTGTTTTTT.

The gene calls are TRBV7-2 and TRBJ2-3; the D is unclear. The CDR3 sequence is 15 residues long. Trimming took off 1 base at V and 7 bases at J, with 15 bases between the two ends. Germline CDR1 reads SGHTA; CDR2 reads FQGNSA. CDR3 in DNA: TGTGCCAGCAGCTTAGATAGGGTCCGTTCCCATACGCAGTATTTT. This translates into CASSLDRVRSHTQYF.

The V call is TRBV6-2 or TRBV6-3, the J call TRBJ2-7; D uncertain. Germline CDR1 reads MNHEY; CDR2 reads SVGEGT. The CDR3 contains 13 residues. The V and J ends lost 0 bases and 2 bases respectively, with 5 bases between them. The CDR3 sequence is CASSYSDPYEQYF. Written as DNA, the CDR3 is TGTGCCAGCAGTTACTCGGACCCCTACGAGCAGTACTTC.

The CDR3 DNA is TGTGCCAGCAGCCAAGCCCCGCAGGGGGCAGATACGCAGTATTTT. Protein: CASSQAPQGADTQYF. The J gene is TRBJ2-3, the V gene TRBV3-1; 7 bases are shared with TRBD1. This CDR3 region has 15 residues. V was pared by 1 base and J by 4 bases, with 5 bases of the junction left unmatched. Looked up from germline, CDR1 is LGHDT and CDR2 is YNNKEL (reference sequence).

This clonotype has at least ten counts. This chain connects TRBV6-6 to TRBJ2-5; TRBD2 is a possible D gene (5 bases). The V end was cut by 2 bases, the J end by 1 base, with 8 bases between. The CDR3 runs 14 residues. Per germline, CDR1 MNHNY and CDR2 SVGAGI (reference sequence). CDR3: CASSYPSRQETQYF. CDR3 sequence (DNA): TGTGCCAGCAGTTACCCTAGCCGCCAAGAGACCCAGTACTTC.

This clonotype has just a few counts. CDR3 bases: TGCGCCAGCAGCCAAGTCGCGGGACAGGGAAGATACAATGAGCAGTTCTTC. As protein: CASSQVAGQGRYNEQFF. J is TRBJ2-1 and V is TRBV4-3; 9 nucleotides agree with TRBD1. After removal of 1 base from V and 4 bases from J, the junction contained 8 bases not matched to a gene. The CDR3 is 17 amino acids. Germline V gene data show CDR1 as LGHNA and CDR2 as YSLEER.

V gene TRBV19 combines with J gene TRBJ2-3; 7 bases align to TRBD2. Germline loops: CDR1 LNHDA, CDR2 SQIVND (reference sequence). Trimming took 6 bases from V and 0 from J; bases not matched to a gene: 9. This CDR3 spans 16 amino acids. The CDR3: CASRPSTSRSTDTQYF. The DNA for the CDR3 is TGTGCCAGTAGGCCCTCGACTAGCAGAAGCACAGATACGCAGTATTTT.

The chain is built from TRBV7-6 and TRBJ2-7; D call uncertain. Germline loops: CDR1 SGHVS, CDR2 FNYEAQ. The germline V and J ends were trimmed by 6 bases and 1 base, with 10 bases remaining between them. The CDR3 extends over 13 amino acids. The CDR3 DNA sequence: TGTGCCAGCAGTCCCAGCCGGTCCTACGAGCAGTACTTC. This sequence encodes CASSPSRSYEQYF.

As for this clonotype: A read error may account for a junction end that differs from germline. The chain is built from TRBV25-1 and TRBJ1-2; D call uncertain. Germline values: CDR1 MGHDK, CDR2 SYGVNS. The CDR3 is 13 amino acids. The CDR3 nucleotides are TGTGCCAGCAGTGGACCGTCTCTCTATCGCTACACCTTC. This translates into CASSGPSLYRYTF.

The J gene is TRBJ1-4, the V gene TRBV7-6, with 11 bases aligning to TRBD1. There are 16 residues in the CDR3. Germline V lookup: CDR1 SGHVS, CDR2 FNYEAQ. Trimming cost V 5 bases and J 6 bases; bases outside gene matches: 8. This CDR3 is CASSTGQGARDEKLFF. Here the CDR3 DNA reads TGTGCCAGCAGCACCGGACAGGGGGCGAGGGATGAAAAACTGTTTTTT.

This clonotype was seen more than once but under ten times. This chain joins TRBV18 and TRBJ2-5, with D possibly TRBD2 on 5 matching bases. The J call may be faulty, since TRBJ2-7 better matches the DNA end. Germline V CDR1 and CDR2: KGHSH, LQKENI. The CDR3 length is 13 residues. The CDR3 DNA sequence: TGTGCCAGCTCACCCCGGGGATTAATCGAGCAGTACTTC. Its protein product is CASSPRGLIEQYF.

The chain uses TRBV12-3 or TRBV12-4 and TRBJ1-2, with 9 bases lining up with TRBD1. V lost 3 bases to trimming and J lost 7 bases; unmatched junction nucleotides: 9. The CDR3 extends over 15 amino acids. In DNA, the CDR3 is TGTGCCAGCAGTTTGAGGGGACAGGGAATAGGTGGCTACACCTTC. It translates to CASSLRGQGIGGYTF.

This clonotype was recorded a few times. The chain links TRBV9 to TRBJ2-7, with D maybe TRBD1 (6 bases). The V gene lost 0 bases and the J gene lost 2 bases, with 9 bases spanning the gap. The V gene's germline CDR1 is SGDLS and CDR2 YYNGEE. The CDR3 sequence is 14 residues long. The DNA for the CDR3 is TGTGCCAGCAGCGTAGGGGACATAGCCTACGAGCAGTACTTC. It specifies CASSVGDIAYEQYF.

This clonotype has just one count. An end of the junction does not agree with germline; a read error may underlie this. The chain combines TRBV6-6 with TRBJ1-1; 10 bases agree with TRBD1. CDR3 length equals 14 residues. Germline lookup yields CDR1 MNHNY and CDR2 SVGAGI (reference sequence). The CDR3 DNA is TGTGCCAGCCGACAGGGGGCGCGGAACACTGGAGCTTTCTTT. Translation gives CASRQGARNTGAFF.

This clonotype was observed a handful of times. The V call is TRBV20-1, the J call TRBJ1-5, with D unresolved. Germline lookup yields CDR1 DFQATT and CDR2 SNEGSKA (reference sequence). Trimming cost V 1 base and J 0 bases, with 7 bases left between them. This CDR3 has 14 residues. Here the CDR3 reads CSARGTFSNQPQHF. CDR3 nucleotide sequence: TGCAGTGCTAGAGGCACCTTTAGCAATCAGCCCCAGCATTTT.

A note on this clonotype: The junction and the germline gene differ at one end; a read error may be behind it. V usage is TRBV7-2 and J usage is TRBJ2-3; 9 bases agree with TRBD1. CDR3 size: 18 residues. From germline, CDR1 is SGHTA and CDR2 FQGNSA. The CDR3 sequence: CASSLFLIGTGSIDTQYF. The DNA of the CDR3 is TGTGCCAGCAGCTTGTTTTTGATCGGGACAGGGAGCATAGATACGCAGTATTTT.

This chain joins TRBV5-1 and TRBJ1-1, with no clear D. The CDR3 has 15 residues. V was shortened by 0 bases and J by 5 bases, with 14 bases between the two germline ends. Germline V gene sequence: CDR1 SGHRS, CDR2 YFSETQ. CDR3 region: CASSLGPASLTEAFF. CDR3 in DNA: TGCGCCAGCAGCTTGGGTCCGGCCTCCCTTACTGAAGCTTTCTTT.

The chain has TRBV4-3 and TRBJ2-1; a weak D match, TRBD1 (5 bases). Germline values: CDR1 LGHNA, CDR2 YSLEER. The CDR3 sequence is 14 residues long. Trimming removed 1 base at V and 8 bases at J, with 12 bases between. The CDR3 nucleotides are TGCGCCAGCAGCCAAGTTCTGGGGCGCTATGAGCAGTTCTTC. Its translation is CASSQVLGRYEQFF.

In its sample, this clonotype was seen once. The CDR3 region has the DNA TGTGCCAGCAGACGAGACGGGATCCGAGGTGAGCAGTTCTTC. This translates into CASRRDGIRGEQFF. The V call is TRBV7-2, the J call TRBJ2-1, with D possibly TRBD2 on 5 matching bases. Germline CDR1 and CDR2: SGHTA and FQGNSA. V lost 6 bases to trimming and J lost 9 bases, with 18 bases between them. The CDR3 is 14 amino acids.

This clonotype was recorded a few times. This rearrangement joins TRBV9 to TRBJ2-5; D is unclear. V lost 0 bases and J lost 11, with 14 bases in between. The CDR3 spans 13 residues. Germline CDR1 reads SGDLS; CDR2 reads YYNGEE. The CDR3 DNA sequence: TGTGCCAGCAGCGTAGGACCCGAAAGTGAGCAGTACTTC. Protein product: CASSVGPESEQYF.

V usage is TRBV29-1 and J usage is TRBJ2-1; D not resolved. Germline lookup yields CDR1 SQVTM and CDR2 ANQGSEA. The CDR3 runs to 15 residues. With 4 bases removed from V and 6 bases from J, the gap between germline ends came to 19 bases. CDR3 DNA: TGCAGCGTTGTCCGTTCGGCAGGACCTGGCAATGAGCAGTTCTTC. It specifies CSVVRSAGPGNEQFF.

The rearrangement links TRBV7-2 to TRBJ2-5, with a tentative D call TRBD2 (6 bases). V was trimmed by 5 bases and J by 11 bases, leaving 24 bases between them. The germline V gene has CDR1 SGHTA and CDR2 FQGNSA. The CDR3 is 15 residues long. CDR3 bases: TGTGCCAGCAGCCGAAGCGGGCAGTCACTCAATGAGCAGTACTTC. It translates to CASSRSGQSLNEQYF. Supplemented by reference TRBV7-2 and TRBJ2-5, the full variable domain reads GAGVSQSPSNKVTEKGKDVELRCDPISGHTALYWYRQSLGQGLEFLIYFQGNSAPDKSGLPSDRFSAERTGGSVSTLTIQRTQQEDSAVYLCASSRSGQSLNEQYFGPGTRLLVL.